This entry features one T cell receptor beta chain sequence. Its antigen is unidentified. Profiling relied on immunoSEQ multiplex PCR, and the TCRdb table lists in-frame clones only, not all of them. The repertoire includes some 450,000 clones, about 90% of them detected once, and around 4.5% sits in the top ten. CDR1 KGHSH and CDR2 LQKENI come from the germline V gene. The CDR3 totals 15 residues. Trimming took off 3 bases at V and 0 bases at J, with 12 bases between the two ends. The entry originates in a study of Ad26.COV2.S vaccination and SARS-CoV-2 variants. Turning to the study itself: The donor belonged to the COV1001 Ad26.COV2.S trial arm.

Study-wide results and caveats: Estimates derived from TCR breadth and depth analyses may have underestimated total T cell responses. Participants given vaccine showed non-spike TCR breadth similar to that of placebo recipients.

The treatment: 19 received Ad26.COV2.S at low or high dose, single or two shots; about 5 received placebo; per-sample allocation not given. The samples date from day 63 after the first vaccine or placebo injection. J is TRBJ2-7 and V is TRBV18, with D maybe TRBD2 (5 bases). The specimen comprised peripheral blood, sampled in a trial of Ad26.COV2.S vaccine versus placebo. The TCR sequence derives from a person aged 18-65 years who received the Ad26.COV2.S COVID-19 vaccine or a placebo. Written as DNA, the CDR3 is TGTGCCAGCTCACCCATAACCGGGGTCTCCTACGAGCAGTACTTC. It yields the protein CASSPITGVSYEQYF. Together with reference TRBV18 and TRBJ2-7, the CDR3 gives the full variable domain: NAGVMQNPRHLVRRRGQEARLRCSPMKGHSHVYWYRQLPEEGLKFMVYLQKENIIDESGMPKERFSAEFPKEGPSILRIQQVVRGDSAAYFCASSPITGVSYEQYFGPGTRLTVT.